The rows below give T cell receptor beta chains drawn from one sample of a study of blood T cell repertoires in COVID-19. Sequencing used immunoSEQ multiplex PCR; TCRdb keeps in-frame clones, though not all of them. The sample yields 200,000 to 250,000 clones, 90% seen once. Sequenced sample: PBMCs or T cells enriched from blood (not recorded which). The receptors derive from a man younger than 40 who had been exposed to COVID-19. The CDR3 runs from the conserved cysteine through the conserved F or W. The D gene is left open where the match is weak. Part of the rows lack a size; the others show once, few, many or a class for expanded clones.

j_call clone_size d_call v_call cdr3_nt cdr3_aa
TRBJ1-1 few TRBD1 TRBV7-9 TGTGCCAGCAGCTTAAGTAGGGGGCGATCGGTGAACACTGAAGCTTTCTTT CASSLSRGRSVNTEAFF
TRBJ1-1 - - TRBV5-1 TGCGCCAGCACCCTCGGGGGGGCGAGGAACACTGAAGCTTTCTTT CASTLGGARNTEAFF
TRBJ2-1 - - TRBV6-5 TGTGCCAGCAAAGACTATGAGCAGTTCTTC CASKDYEQFF
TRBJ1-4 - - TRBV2 TGTGCCAGCAGTGAAGGTTCGGACTTTCGGGAAAAACTGTTTTTT CASSEGSDFREKLFF
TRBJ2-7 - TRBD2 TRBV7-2 TGTGCCAGCAGCTTAGCTATCGGGGGGGCGAGGGAGCAGTACTTC CASSLAIGGAREQYF
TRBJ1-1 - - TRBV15 TGTGCCACCAGCAGAGCCCAGCAAGGGGTCACTGAAGCTTTCTTT CATSRAQQGVTEAFF
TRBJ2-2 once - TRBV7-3 TGTGCCAGCAGCTTAATCCCGGAGCCGAACACCGGGGAGCTGTTTTTT CASSLIPEPNTGELFF
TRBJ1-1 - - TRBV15 TGTGCCACCAGTCGGGGGGGGCTGGGCACTGAAGCTTTCTTT CATSRGGLGTEAFF
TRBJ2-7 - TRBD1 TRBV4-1 TGCGCCAGCAGCCAAGACAGGGGGCGAGTAGTTGGGCAGTACTTC CASSQDRGRVVGQYF
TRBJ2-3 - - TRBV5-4 TGTGCCAGCAGCGGATCCCTTAGCACAGGCGGGATAACGCAGTATTTT CASSGSLSTGGITQYF
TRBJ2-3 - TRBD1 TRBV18 TGTGCCAGCTCGTCCGACGACAGGGTAACAGATACGCAGTATTTT CASSSDDRVTDTQYF
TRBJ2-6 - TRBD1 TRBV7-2 TGTGCCAGCAGCGACCGGGACAGATTCTCTGGGGCCAACGTCCTGACTTTC CASSDRDRFSGANVLTF
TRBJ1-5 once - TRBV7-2 TGTGCCAGCAGCTTATGGCGGAATTCGGATCAGCCCCAGCATTTT CASSLWRNSDQPQHF
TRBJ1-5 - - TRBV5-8 TGTGCCAGCAGACCGAGAAATCAGCCCCAGCATTTT CASRPRNQPQHF
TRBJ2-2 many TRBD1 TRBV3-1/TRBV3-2 TGTGCCAGCAGCCAAGGTCGGGACAGGGGGGAGCTGTTTTTT CASSQGRDRGELFF
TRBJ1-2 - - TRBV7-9 TGTGCCAGCGACTCCCCGGGGGGCTACACCTTC CASDSPGGYTF
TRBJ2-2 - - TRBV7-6 TGTGCCAGCAGCTTAGAGGCAGGGGCCGCAACCGGGGAGCTGTTTTTT CASSLEAGAATGELFF
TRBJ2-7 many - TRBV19 TGTGCCAGTTGTAAAGCCGGGACATCAGTAGGCGAGCAGTACTTC CASCKAGTSVGEQYF
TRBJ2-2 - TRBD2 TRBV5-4 TGTGCCAGCAGCTTGGGGGAGGGTACGCTGTTTTTT CASSLGEGTLFF
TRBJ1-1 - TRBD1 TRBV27 TGTGCCAGTTCTTCCCGAGGCAGGGGGCTTTTAATAGCTTTCTTT CASSSRGRGLLIAFF
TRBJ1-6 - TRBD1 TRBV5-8 TGTGCCAGCAGCTCCGGGACAGACAATTCACCCCTCCACTTT CASSSGTDNSPLHF
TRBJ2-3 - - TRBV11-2 TGTGCCAGCAGCTTTTCGGGGTTCATGGATACGCAGTATTTT CASSFSGFMDTQYF
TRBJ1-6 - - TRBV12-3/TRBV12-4 TGTGCCAGCAATCGAGGACTTAATTCACCCCTCCACTTT CASNRGLNSPLHF
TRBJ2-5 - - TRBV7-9 TGTGCCAGCAGCATACAGGGTAGGGAGACCCAGTACTTC CASSIQGRETQYF
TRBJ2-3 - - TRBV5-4 TGTGCCAGCAGCAAAGGACAGATTTCTAGCACAGATACGCAGTATTTT CASSKGQISSTDTQYF
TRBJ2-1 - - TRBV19 TGTGCCAGTAGTGCTAGACCTGGCGCCAATGAGCAGTTCTTC CASSARPGANEQFF
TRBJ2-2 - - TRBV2 TGTGCCAGCAGTGCGTCGGGGGTCCAATACACCGGGGAGCTGTTTTTT CASSASGVQYTGELFF